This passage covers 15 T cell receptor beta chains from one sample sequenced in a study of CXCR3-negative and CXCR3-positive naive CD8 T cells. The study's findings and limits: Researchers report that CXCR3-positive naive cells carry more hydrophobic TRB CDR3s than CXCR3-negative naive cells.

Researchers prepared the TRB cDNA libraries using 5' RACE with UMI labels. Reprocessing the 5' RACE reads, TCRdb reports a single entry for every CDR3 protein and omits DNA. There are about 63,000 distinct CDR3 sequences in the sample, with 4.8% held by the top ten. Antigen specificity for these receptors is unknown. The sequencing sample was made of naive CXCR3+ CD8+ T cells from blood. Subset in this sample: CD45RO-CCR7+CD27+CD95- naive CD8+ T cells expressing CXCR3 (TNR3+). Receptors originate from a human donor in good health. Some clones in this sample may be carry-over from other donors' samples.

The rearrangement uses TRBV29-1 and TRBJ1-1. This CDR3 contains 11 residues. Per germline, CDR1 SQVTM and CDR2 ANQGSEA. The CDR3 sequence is CSVEDYTEAFF.

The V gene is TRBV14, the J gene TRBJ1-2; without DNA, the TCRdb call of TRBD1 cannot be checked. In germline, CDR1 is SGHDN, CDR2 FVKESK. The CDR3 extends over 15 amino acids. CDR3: CASSERQGAPYGYTF.

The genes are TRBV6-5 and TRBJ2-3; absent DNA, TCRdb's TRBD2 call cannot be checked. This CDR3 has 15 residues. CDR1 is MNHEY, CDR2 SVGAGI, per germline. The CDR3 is CASSAAGPSTDTQYF.

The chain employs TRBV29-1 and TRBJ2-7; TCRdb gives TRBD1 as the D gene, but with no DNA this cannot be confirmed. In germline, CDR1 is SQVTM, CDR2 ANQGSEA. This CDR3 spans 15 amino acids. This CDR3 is CSVEEPGQATYEQYF.

CDR3 in amino acids: CSVSMEFTTYEQYF. The chain uses TRBV29-1 and TRBJ2-7. The CDR3 sequence is 14 residues long. CDR1 and CDR2 from the germline V gene are SQVTM and ANQGSEA.

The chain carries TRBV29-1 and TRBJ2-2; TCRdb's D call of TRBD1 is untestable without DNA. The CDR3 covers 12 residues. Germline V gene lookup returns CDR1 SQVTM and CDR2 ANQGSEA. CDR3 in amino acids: CSVHRGSGELFF.

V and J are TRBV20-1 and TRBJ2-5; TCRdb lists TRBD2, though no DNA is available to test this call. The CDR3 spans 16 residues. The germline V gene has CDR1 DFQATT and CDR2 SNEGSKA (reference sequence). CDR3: CSARPSSGLAGSTQYF.

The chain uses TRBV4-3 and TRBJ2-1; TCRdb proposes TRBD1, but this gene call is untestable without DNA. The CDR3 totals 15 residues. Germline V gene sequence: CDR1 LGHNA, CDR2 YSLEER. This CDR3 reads CASSQDRGSYNEQFF.

The CDR3 sequence is CAIGGIHEQFF. V gene TRBV12-3 or TRBV12-4 combines with J gene TRBJ2-1; TCRdb indicates TRBD2, and absent DNA this call remains unverified. The CDR3 totals 11 residues.

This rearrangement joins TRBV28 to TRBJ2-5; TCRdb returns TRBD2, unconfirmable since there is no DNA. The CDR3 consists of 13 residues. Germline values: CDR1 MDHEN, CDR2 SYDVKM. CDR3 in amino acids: CASIAGGQETQYF.

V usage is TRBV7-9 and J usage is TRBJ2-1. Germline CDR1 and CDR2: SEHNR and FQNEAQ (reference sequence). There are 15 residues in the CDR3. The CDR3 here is CASSPSGSSYNGQFF.

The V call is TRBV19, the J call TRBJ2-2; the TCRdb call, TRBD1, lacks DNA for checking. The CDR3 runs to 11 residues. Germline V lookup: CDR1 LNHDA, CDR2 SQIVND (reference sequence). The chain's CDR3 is CASTPGGELFF. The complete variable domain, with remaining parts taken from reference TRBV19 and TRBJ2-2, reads DGGITQSPKYLFRKEGQNVTLSCEQNLNHDAMYWYRQDPGQGLRLIYYSQIVNDFQKGDIAEGYSVSREKKESFPLTVTSAQKNPTAFYLCASTPGGELFFGEGSRLTVL.

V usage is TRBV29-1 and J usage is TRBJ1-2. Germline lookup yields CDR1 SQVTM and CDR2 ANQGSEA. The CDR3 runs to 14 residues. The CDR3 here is CSVESGSDNYGYTF.

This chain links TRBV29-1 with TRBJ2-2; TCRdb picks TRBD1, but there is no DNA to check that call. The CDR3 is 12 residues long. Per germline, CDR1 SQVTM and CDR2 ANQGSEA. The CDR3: CSVRQGIGELFF.

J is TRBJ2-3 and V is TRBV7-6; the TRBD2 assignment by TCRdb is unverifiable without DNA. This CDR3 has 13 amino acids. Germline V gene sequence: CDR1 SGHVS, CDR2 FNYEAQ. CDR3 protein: CASSLTEGPEQYF.